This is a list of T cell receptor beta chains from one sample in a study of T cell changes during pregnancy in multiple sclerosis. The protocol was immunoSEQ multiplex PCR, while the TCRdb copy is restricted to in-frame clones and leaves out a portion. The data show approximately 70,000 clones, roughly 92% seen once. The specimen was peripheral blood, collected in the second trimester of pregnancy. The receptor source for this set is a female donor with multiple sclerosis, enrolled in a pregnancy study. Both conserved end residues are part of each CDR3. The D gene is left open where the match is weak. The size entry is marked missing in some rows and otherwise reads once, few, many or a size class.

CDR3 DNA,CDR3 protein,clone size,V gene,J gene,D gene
TGTGCCAGCAGTCGGACAGGGAGTACCGATACGCAGTATTTT,CASSRTGSTDTQYF,.,TRBV9,TRBJ2-3,TRBD1
TGTGCCAGCAGTTACTCATGGACAGTAAACGAGCAGTACTTC,CASSYSWTVNEQYF,.,TRBV6-5,TRBJ2-7,.
TGTGCCAGTAGTATAGATCGACTAGCGGGAGTAGGTGATACGCAGTATTTT,CASSIDRLAGVGDTQYF,.,TRBV19,TRBJ2-3,TRBD2
TGCGCCAGCAGCTTGGCCCCGACAGGGTCCTATGGCTACACCTTC,CASSLAPTGSYGYTF,.,TRBV5-1,TRBJ1-2,TRBD1
TGTGCCAGCAGCTTAGTCCCCGACAGGGAAGCTTTCTTT,CASSLVPDREAFF,.,TRBV11-1,TRBJ1-1,.
TGCGCCAGCAGCCACGGACTAGCGGGAGTAGGACTAGCCAAAAACATTCAGTACTTC,CASSHGLAGVGLAKNIQYF,.,TRBV4-1,TRBJ2-4,TRBD2
TGTGCCAGCAGCCGACCCGGGATAAGCTCTGGAAACACCATATATTTT,CASSRPGISSGNTIYF,.,TRBV2,TRBJ1-3,.
TGTGCCAGCAGTGAGAGGCTATCTAATGAAAAACTGTTTTTT,CASSERLSNEKLFF,.,TRBV2,TRBJ1-4,.
TGCAGCGTTGAAAGGGGCCGGTTGCTGGTCTTC,CSVERGRLLVF,.,TRBV29-1,TRBJ1-2,.
TGCGCCAGCATTTCCACAGGGAGTGCATTCGCGATAGATACGCAGTATTTT,CASISTGSAFAIDTQYF,.,TRBV10-1,TRBJ2-3,.
TGTGCCAGCAGAGCAGGAATATATAGCAATCAGCCCCAGCATTTT,CASRAGIYSNQPQHF,.,TRBV6-1,TRBJ1-5,.
TGTGCCAGCAGCCGACAGGGTTTGGACGGCTACACCTTC,CASSRQGLDGYTF,few,TRBV7-2,TRBJ1-2,TRBD1
TGTGCCAGCTCACCACCTGGCGCAGGAGGATCACAAGAGACCCAGTACTTC,CASSPPGAGGSQETQYF,.,TRBV18,TRBJ2-5,.
TGTGCCAGCAGCCGAGATGAGTTATCAGCCAAAAACATTCAGTACTTC,CASSRDELSAKNIQYF,.,TRBV7-2,TRBJ2-4,.
TGTGCCTGGAGATCGGGGAGAGAAGCTTTCTTT,CAWRSGREAFF,.,TRBV30,TRBJ1-1,.
TGTGCCAGCAGCGTAGGAGGTCAGTCGAACACTGAAGCTTTCTTT,CASSVGGQSNTEAFF,.,TRBV9,TRBJ1-1,.
TGCGCCAGCAGCTTGGAAGGAGCAACTAATGAAAAACTGTTTTTT,CASSLEGATNEKLFF,.,TRBV5-1,TRBJ1-4,.
TGTGCCAGCAGCCTTAGCGGGAGTGCCACAGATACGCAGTATTTT,CASSLSGSATDTQYF,.,TRBV7-2,TRBJ2-3,TRBD2
TGTGCCAGCAGTTACTTCCGGACATCCCAAGAGACCCAGTACTTC,CASSYFRTSQETQYF,.,TRBV6-5,TRBJ2-5,.
TGTGCCAGCAGCCGCATAGCGGGGACTAGCACAGATACGCAGTATTTT,CASSRIAGTSTDTQYF,.,TRBV7-2,TRBJ2-3,TRBD2
TGCGCCAGCAGCCAAGATCGGGGAGGGTGGACCGGGGAGCTGTTTTTT,CASSQDRGGWTGELFF,.,TRBV4-1,TRBJ2-2,TRBD2
TGTGCCACCAGCAGAGATATGGCATCCTACGAGCAGTACTTC,CATSRDMASYEQYF,.,TRBV15,TRBJ2-7,.